A selection of T cell receptor beta chains follows, all from one sample in a study of cytomegalovirus exposure and HLA in healthy donors. Profiling relied on immunoSEQ multiplex PCR, and the TCRdb table lists in-frame clones only, not all of them. The sample totals approximately 120,000 clones. Specimen: PBMCs. All receptors come from a man in his forties in good health and CMV-seronegative. Each CDR3 is given with its conserved first and last residue. A D gene is named only where the DNA matches it firmly.

CDR3 DNA: TGTGCCTGGAATATTAGAGGTTTCACTGAAGCTTTCTTT
CDR3 protein: CAWNIRGFTEAFF
D gene: -
J gene: TRBJ1-1
V gene: TRBV30

CDR3 DNA: TGCGCCAGCAGCCAAGATGAGGGCAATGAGCAGTTCTTC
CDR3 protein: CASSQDEGNEQFF
D gene: -
J gene: TRBJ2-1
V gene: TRBV4-1

CDR3 DNA: TGTGCCATCAGCTCACAAAACCGGGACAATGAGCAGTTCTTC
CDR3 protein: CAISSQNRDNEQFF
D gene: -
J gene: TRBJ2-1
V gene: TRBV10-3

CDR3 DNA: TGTGCCAGCAGCGGCGGAGGAGATACGCAGTATTTT
CDR3 protein: CASSGGGDTQYF
D gene: -
J gene: TRBJ2-3
V gene: TRBV9

CDR3 DNA: TGTGCCAGCAGCAATCCGGGACTAGCGCTGATCACTACCTACGAGCAGTACTTC
CDR3 protein: CASSNPGLALITTYEQYF
D gene: TRBD2
J gene: TRBJ2-7
V gene: TRBV5-4

CDR3 DNA: TGCGCCAGCAGCTCCGGGACAGGGGAGACCGAGCAGTACTTC
CDR3 protein: CASSSGTGETEQYF
D gene: TRBD1
J gene: TRBJ2-7
V gene: TRBV5-1

CDR3 DNA: TGTGCCAGCAGCCCCGACAGAAGGGCCAACGTCCTGACTTTC
CDR3 protein: CASSPDRRANVLTF
D gene: -
J gene: TRBJ2-6
V gene: TRBV11-3

CDR3 DNA: TGTGCCAGCAGCCCTGGGCTGGACGAGCAGTACTTC
CDR3 protein: CASSPGLDEQYF
D gene: -
J gene: TRBJ2-7
V gene: TRBV25-1

CDR3 DNA: TGTGCCAGCAGAGGGGGCGCGAACACCGGGGAGCTGTTTTTT
CDR3 protein: CASRGGANTGELFF
D gene: TRBD1
J gene: TRBJ2-2
V gene: TRBV2

CDR3 DNA: TGTGCCAGCAGCCGCGCTTTGATCGGTGAAAAACTGTTTTTT
CDR3 protein: CASSRALIGEKLFF
D gene: -
J gene: TRBJ1-4
V gene: TRBV2

CDR3 DNA: TGCGCCAGCAGTCACTCTTCCCTCTACGAGCAGTACTTC
CDR3 protein: CASSHSSLYEQYF
D gene: -
J gene: TRBJ2-7
V gene: TRBV23-1

CDR3 DNA: TGTGCCAGCAGCGTGAAGACTAGCGGGAGGGCCTCGGCCGGGGAGCTGTTTTTT
CDR3 protein: CASSVKTSGRASAGELFF
D gene: TRBD2
J gene: TRBJ2-2
V gene: TRBV5-4

CDR3 DNA: TGTGCCAGCAGTTTCGACACCCTATCCTACGAGCAGTACTTC
CDR3 protein: CASSFDTLSYEQYF
D gene: -
J gene: TRBJ2-7
V gene: TRBV27

CDR3 DNA: TGCAGCGCGCGGGGGGACAGGGGGCAACGAGAGACCCAGTACTTC
CDR3 protein: CSARGDRGQRETQYF
D gene: TRBD1
J gene: TRBJ2-5
V gene: TRBV29-1

CDR3 DNA: TGCGCCAGCAGCATAGATAACTATGGCTACACCTTC
CDR3 protein: CASSIDNYGYTF
D gene: -
J gene: TRBJ1-2
V gene: TRBV5-1

CDR3 DNA: TGTGCCAGCAGCCCCCCTCTAGCGGGATGGTCTAGGGAGCAGTTCTTC
CDR3 protein: CASSPPLAGWSREQFF
D gene: TRBD2
J gene: TRBJ2-1
V gene: TRBV11-3

CDR3 DNA: TGCGCCAGCAGCCAAGGCCGGGACTCAAACTACAATGAGCAGTTCTTC
CDR3 protein: CASSQGRDSNYNEQFF
D gene: -
J gene: TRBJ2-1
V gene: TRBV4-3

CDR3 DNA: TGTGCCAGCAGCAATACAGTCTTTGCTGGAAACACCATATATTTT
CDR3 protein: CASSNTVFAGNTIYF
D gene: -
J gene: TRBJ1-3
V gene: TRBV9

CDR3 DNA: TGTGCCATCAGTGGGGGGGTGGGCTATGCCTACGAGCAGTACTTC
CDR3 protein: CAISGGVGYAYEQYF
D gene: -
J gene: TRBJ2-7
V gene: TRBV10-3

CDR3 DNA: TGTGCCAGCAGCATACGGACAGGTGACATTCAGTACTTC
CDR3 protein: CASSIRTGDIQYF
D gene: TRBD1
J gene: TRBJ2-4
V gene: TRBV9

CDR3 DNA: TGTGCCAGCAGCTCAGGGACAGGCCAAGAGACCCAGTACTTC
CDR3 protein: CASSSGTGQETQYF
D gene: TRBD1
J gene: TRBJ2-5
V gene: TRBV7-8

CDR3 DNA: TGTGCCAGCAGCTTAGCGCTGGGGCCCAAGGCTGAAAAACTGTTTTTT
CDR3 protein: CASSLALGPKAEKLFF
D gene: -
J gene: TRBJ1-4
V gene: TRBV7-9

CDR3 DNA: TGTGCCAGCAGTGAAGCCGATAGGGGGTACTATGGCTACACCTTC
CDR3 protein: CASSEADRGYYGYTF
D gene: -
J gene: TRBJ1-2
V gene: TRBV2

CDR3 DNA: TGTGCCAGCAGCAGGGGGGCCTACGAGCAGTACTTC
CDR3 protein: CASSRGAYEQYF
D gene: -
J gene: TRBJ2-7
V gene: TRBV2

CDR3 DNA: TGTGCCAGCAGCTCCTCGGACAGGATTAATGAAAAACTGTTTTTT
CDR3 protein: CASSSSDRINEKLFF
D gene: TRBD1
J gene: TRBJ1-4
V gene: TRBV7-9

CDR3 DNA: TGTGCCAGCAGTTTTGCAGACTCCTACGAGCAGTACTTC
CDR3 protein: CASSFADSYEQYF
D gene: -
J gene: TRBJ2-7
V gene: TRBV27

CDR3 DNA: TGTGCCAGCAGCCCTTGGACTAGCGGCACAGATACGCAGTATTTT
CDR3 protein: CASSPWTSGTDTQYF
D gene: TRBD2
J gene: TRBJ2-3
V gene: TRBV7-2

CDR3 DNA: TGTGCCAGTAGTCTCGTTGACAGGGAGATGCAGAACTTC
CDR3 protein: CASSLVDREMQNF
D gene: TRBD1
J gene: TRBJ2-7
V gene: TRBV19

CDR3 DNA: TGTGCCAGCAGTGTTAGTGTGAACACTGAAGCTTTCTTT
CDR3 protein: CASSVSVNTEAFF
D gene: -
J gene: TRBJ1-1
V gene: TRBV2

CDR3 DNA: TGTGCCAGCAGCGTAGCGGGAGATGAGCAGTTCTTC
CDR3 protein: CASSVAGDEQFF
D gene: -
J gene: TRBJ2-1
V gene: TRBV9

CDR3 DNA: TGTGCCAGCAGCTTGGCCGGGAAGGTCGGGAAGGGTACAGATACGCAGTATTTT
CDR3 protein: CASSLAGKVGKGTDTQYF
D gene: -
J gene: TRBJ2-3
V gene: TRBV5-4

CDR3 DNA: TGTGCCAGCAGCTTGGTGGGAACCGGGAGAGAAAAACTGTTTTTT
CDR3 protein: CASSLVGTGREKLFF
D gene: -
J gene: TRBJ1-4
V gene: TRBV5-6

CDR3 DNA: TGTGCCAGCAATCCTGACAGGGCGACCGGGGAGCTGTTTTTT
CDR3 protein: CASNPDRATGELFF
D gene: TRBD1
J gene: TRBJ2-2
V gene: TRBV2

CDR3 DNA: TGTGCCAGCAGTACCATATTGGGGGGGGGCCGGAATGAGCAGTTCTTC
CDR3 protein: CASSTILGGGRNEQFF
D gene: -
J gene: TRBJ2-1
V gene: TRBV28

CDR3 DNA: TGTGCCAGCAGCTTTACAGGGTTCCATGGCTACACCTTC
CDR3 protein: CASSFTGFHGYTF
D gene: -
J gene: TRBJ1-2
V gene: TRBV7-9

CDR3 DNA: TGCGCCAGCAGCTTCTCAGGGATTGGAACTGAAGCTTTCTTT
CDR3 protein: CASSFSGIGTEAFF
D gene: -
J gene: TRBJ1-1
V gene: TRBV5-1